This TCR beta chain was found in a study of control samples from healthy donors and cancer patients. The CDR3 extends over 20 amino acids. Assay: immunoSEQ multiplex PCR; the TCRdb copy retains only in-frame clones and omits some. Among some 79,000 clones, more than 75% were seen once, and the ten largest hold 3.5% to 4%. This clone was detected a few times. V is TRBV21-1 and J is TRBJ2-1; the table's D gene call, TRBD2, was not cross checked with the DNA. TRBV21-1 is termed a pseudogene. Sequences were obtained from blood. The clonotype originates from a woman aged 45-60 years in good health. Written as DNA, the CDR3 is TGTGCCAGCAGCAAAGGGCGGGGCAGGGAACCCCATGGACCTGGCGATGAGCAGTTCTTC. This gives the protein CASSKGRGREPHGPGDEQFF.